This T cell receptor (beta chain) was sequenced during a study of PD-1 blockade in classical Hodgkin lymphoma. Study in general: Administration of nivolumab to patients was at 3 mg/kg intravenously every 2 weeks. Study findings and constraints: Why repertoires differed is undefined; disease activity or prior therapy possibly contributed. Reported findings placed baseline TCR diversity lower in newly diagnosed patients (compared with healthy donors). A significant rise in TCR diversity was seen by C4D1 for CD4+ cells but not for CD8+ cells.

Generated by immunoSEQ multiplex PCR, the TCRdb table keeps only in-frame clones and is missing some. Found here are tens of thousands of clones, less than 90% of them singletons; the top ten hold approximately 2.4%. Trimming took off 5 bases at V and 6 bases at J, with 13 bases between the two ends. This CDR3 contains 13 residues. Germline lookup yields CDR1 ENHRY and CDR2 SYGVKD. Brentuximab vedotin exposure varied, and every patient relapsed after autologous stem cell transplantation. Out of thawed PBMCs, magnetic negative selection purified CD4+ T cells. This clone was seen a handful of times. Its target is not known.

The TCR sequence derives from a human donor with classical Hodgkin lymphoma. The V and J genes are TRBV10-3 and TRBJ1-2, with no clear D. Sequencing was performed on CD4+ T cells from blood, taken at baseline. The chain's CDR3 is CAISPPGGNGYTF. The CDR3 DNA follows: TGTGCCATCAGTCCCCCGGGAGGGAATGGCTACACCTTC.